Below are 3 T cell receptor beta chains sequenced from a single sample in a study of long-term antiretroviral therapy in people with HIV. The run of the v3.0 immunoSEQ assay was at survey level. Produced via immunoSEQ multiplex PCR; TCRdb's table is partial and in-frame only. The table records nearly 50,000 clones, about 81% of them present only once. This specimen was unsorted PBMCs, taken 0.8 years after starting antiretroviral therapy. The receptor source for this set is a woman aged 18-35 years with HIV.

The V call is TRBV28, the J call TRBJ1-4; weak D call: TRBD1 (5 bases). The germline CDR1 and CDR2 sequences are MDHEN and SYDVKM. Trimming stripped 5 bases from V and 17 bases from J, with 21 bases between. The CDR3 is 13 amino acids. CDR3 sequence reads: CASSPSWDRPPFF. The CDR3 coding sequence is TGTGCCAGCAGTCCCTCTTGGGACCGACCCCCTTTTTTT.

CDR3 protein: CASSGTQLAMEDTDTQYF. The CDR3 bases are TGTGCCAGCAGTGGAACCCAACTAGCGATGGAAGACACAGATACGCAGTATTTT. The V and J genes are TRBV25-1 and TRBJ2-3; 7 nucleotides match TRBD2. This CDR3 is 18 amino acids long. Germline trimming cut 4 bases from V and 2 bases from J; bases unmatched to any gene: 15. Germline-derived CDR1 and CDR2 are MGHDK and SYGVNS.

The V call is TRBV4-3, the J call TRBJ2-1; 7 bases align to TRBD2. The CDR3 is made up of 18 amino acids. V gave up 1 base and J gave up 3 bases; unmatched junction bases: 12. The germline V gene has CDR1 LGHNA and CDR2 YSLEER. The CDR3 DNA sequence: TGCGCCAGCAGCCAAGGGAATATGGCGGGAGAACTCTACAATGAGCAGTTCTTC. Protein: CASSQGNMAGELYNEQFF.